This T cell receptor beta chain came from a study of beta chain features in type 1 diabetes. Study summary: Cell yields, gender and age were similar in healthy donors and patients. Study outcomes and limitations: Type 1 diabetes patients had TCRB CDR3s that were shorter (moderately but significantly so) in all four CD4+ subsets.

This CDR3 spans 14 amino acids. The germline V gene has CDR1 SNHLY and CDR2 FYNNEI. V lost 5 bases and J lost 4; bases outside the gene matches: 7. A single heparinised draw of approximately 110 mL on average was taken per donor. CD45RO/CCR7/CD25/CD127/CD95/CD27 sorting isolated CD4+ naive, central memory, regulatory and stem cell-like memory cells. Sorted populations all exceeded 95% purity. Since all of the isolated RNA was reverse transcribed, expressed TCRB transcripts were what got sequenced. The data were produced by immunoSEQ multiplex PCR, yet TCRdb's version contains in-frame clones alone and is incomplete. The sample records 200,000 to 300,000 clones, 9.5% to 13% being singletons. This clone was seen only once. The target antigen is unknown.

The gene calls are TRBV2 and TRBJ2-5, with TRBD2 matching over 7 bases. The TCR sequence derives from a man aged 30 to 45 with type 1 diabetes. The material sequenced was naive CD4+ T cells from blood. CDR3 loop: CASSTGGSGETQYF. CDR3 sequence (DNA): TGTGCCAGCAGTACCGGGGGGTCGGGAGAGACCCAGTACTTC. The full variable domain, rest sourced from reference TRBV2 and TRBJ2-5, is EPEVTQTPSHQVTQMGQEVILRCVPISNHLYFYWYRQILGQKVEFLVSFYNNEISEKSEIFDDQFSVERPDGSNFTLKIRSTKLEDSAMYFCASSTGGSGETQYFGPGTRLLVL.